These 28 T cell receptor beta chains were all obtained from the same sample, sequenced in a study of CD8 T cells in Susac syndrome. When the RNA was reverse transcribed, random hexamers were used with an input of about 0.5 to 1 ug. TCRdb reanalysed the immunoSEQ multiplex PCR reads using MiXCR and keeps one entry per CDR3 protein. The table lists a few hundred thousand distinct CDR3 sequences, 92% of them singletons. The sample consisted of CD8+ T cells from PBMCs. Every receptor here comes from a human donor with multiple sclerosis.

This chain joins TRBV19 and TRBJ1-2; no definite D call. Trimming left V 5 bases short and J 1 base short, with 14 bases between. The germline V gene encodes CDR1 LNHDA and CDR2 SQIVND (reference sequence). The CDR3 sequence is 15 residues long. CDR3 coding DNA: TGTGCCAGTAGTTCCGATGAAGCGTTTAACTATGGCTACACCTTC. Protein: CASSSDEAFNYGYTF. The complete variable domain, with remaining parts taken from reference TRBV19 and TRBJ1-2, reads DGGITQSPKYLFRKEGQNVTLSCEQNLNHDAMYWYRQDPGQGLRLIYYSQIVNDFQKGDIAEGYSVSREKKESFPLTVTSAQKNPTAFYLCASSSDEAFNYGYTFGSGTRLTVV.

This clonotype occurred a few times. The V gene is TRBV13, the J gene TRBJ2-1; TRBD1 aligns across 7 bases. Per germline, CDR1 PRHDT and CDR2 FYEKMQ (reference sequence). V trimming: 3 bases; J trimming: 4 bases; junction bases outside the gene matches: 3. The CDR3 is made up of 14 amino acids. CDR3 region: CASSFGQVYNEQFF. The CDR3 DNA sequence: TGTGCCAGCAGCTTTGGACAGGTGTACAATGAGCAGTTCTTC.

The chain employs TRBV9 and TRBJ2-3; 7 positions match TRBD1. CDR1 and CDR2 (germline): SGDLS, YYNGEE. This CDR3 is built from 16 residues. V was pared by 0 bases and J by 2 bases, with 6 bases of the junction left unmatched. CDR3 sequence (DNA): TGTGCCAGCAGCGTAGGAGGGCAGGGGGTCACAGATACGCAGTATTTT. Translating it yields CASSVGGQGVTDTQYF.

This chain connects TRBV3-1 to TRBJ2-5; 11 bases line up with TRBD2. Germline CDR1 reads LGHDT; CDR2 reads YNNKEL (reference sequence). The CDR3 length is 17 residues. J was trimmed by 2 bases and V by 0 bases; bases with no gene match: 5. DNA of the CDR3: TGTGCCAGCAGCCAAGATACCGGGACTAGCGGTCAAGAGACCCAGTACTTC. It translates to CASSQDTGTSGQETQYF.

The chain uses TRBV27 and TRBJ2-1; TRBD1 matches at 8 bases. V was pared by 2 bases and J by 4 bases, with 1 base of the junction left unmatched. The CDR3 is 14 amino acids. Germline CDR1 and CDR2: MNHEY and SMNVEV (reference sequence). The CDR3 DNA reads TGTGCCAGCAGTTTACAGGGGGCATACAATGAGCAGTTCTTC. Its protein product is CASSLQGAYNEQFF.

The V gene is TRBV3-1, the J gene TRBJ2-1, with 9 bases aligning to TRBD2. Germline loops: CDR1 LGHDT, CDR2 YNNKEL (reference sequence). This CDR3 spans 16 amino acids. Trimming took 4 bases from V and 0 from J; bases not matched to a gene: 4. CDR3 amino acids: CASSRLSGSSYNEQFF. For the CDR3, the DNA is TGTGCCAGCAGCCGCCTTAGCGGGAGCTCCTACAATGAGCAGTTCTTC.

The CDR3: CASSWPTRGNQETQYF. The CDR3 DNA reads as TGTGCCAGCAGCTGGCCGACAAGGGGGAACCAAGAGACCCAGTACTTC. The chain is built from TRBV7-9 and TRBJ2-5; the D gene is possibly TRBD1 (6 bases). Germline lookup yields CDR1 SEHNR and CDR2 FQNEAQ (reference sequence). V was shortened by 4 bases and J by 0 bases, with 15 bases between the two germline ends. CDR3 size: 16 residues.

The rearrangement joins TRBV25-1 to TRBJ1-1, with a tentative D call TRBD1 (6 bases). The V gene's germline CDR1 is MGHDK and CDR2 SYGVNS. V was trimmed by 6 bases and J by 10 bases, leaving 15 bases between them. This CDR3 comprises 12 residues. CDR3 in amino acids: CASRGQPEGAFF. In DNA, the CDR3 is TGTGCCAGCAGAGGACAGCCGGAAGGAGCTTTCTTT.

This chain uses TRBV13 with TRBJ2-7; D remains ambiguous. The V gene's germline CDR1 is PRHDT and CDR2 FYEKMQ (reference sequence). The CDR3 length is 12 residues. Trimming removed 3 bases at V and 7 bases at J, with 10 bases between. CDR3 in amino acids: CASSFQPREQYF. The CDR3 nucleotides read TGTGCCAGCAGCTTCCAGCCCAGGGAGCAGTACTTC.

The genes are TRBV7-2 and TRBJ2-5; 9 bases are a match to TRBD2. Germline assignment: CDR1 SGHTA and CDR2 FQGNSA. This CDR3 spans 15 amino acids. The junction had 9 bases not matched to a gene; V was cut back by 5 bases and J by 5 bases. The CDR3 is CASSDSGGSGETQYF. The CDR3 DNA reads TGTGCCAGCAGCGATAGCGGGGGATCCGGGGAGACCCAGTACTTC.

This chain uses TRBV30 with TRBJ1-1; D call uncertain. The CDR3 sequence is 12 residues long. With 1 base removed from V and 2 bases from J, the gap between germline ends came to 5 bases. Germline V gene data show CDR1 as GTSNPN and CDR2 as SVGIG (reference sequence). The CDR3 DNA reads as TGTGCCTGGAGTGAGGTAAACACTGAAGCTTTCTTT. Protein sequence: CAWSEVNTEAFF.

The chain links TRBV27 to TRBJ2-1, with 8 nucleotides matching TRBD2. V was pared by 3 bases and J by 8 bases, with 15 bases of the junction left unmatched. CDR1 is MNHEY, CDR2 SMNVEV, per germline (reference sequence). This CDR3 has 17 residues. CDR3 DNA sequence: TGTGCCAGCAGTTTGGACCAAGCGGGAGCGGGGGCAGATGAGCAGTTCTTC. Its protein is CASSLDQAGAGADEQFF.

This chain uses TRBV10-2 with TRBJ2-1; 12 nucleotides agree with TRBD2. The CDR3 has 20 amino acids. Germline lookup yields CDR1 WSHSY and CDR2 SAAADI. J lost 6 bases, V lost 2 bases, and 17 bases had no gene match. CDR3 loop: CASSETSPTSGRLLPNEQFF. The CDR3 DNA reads TGCGCCAGCAGTGAGACATCCCCGACTAGCGGGAGATTGCTCCCCAATGAGCAGTTCTTC.

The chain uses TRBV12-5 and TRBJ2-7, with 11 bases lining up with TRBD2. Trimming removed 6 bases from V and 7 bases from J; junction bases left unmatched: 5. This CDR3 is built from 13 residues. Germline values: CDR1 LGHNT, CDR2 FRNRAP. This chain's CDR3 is CASGTSGMGEQYF. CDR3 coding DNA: TGTGCTAGTGGGACTAGCGGGATGGGGGAGCAGTACTTC.

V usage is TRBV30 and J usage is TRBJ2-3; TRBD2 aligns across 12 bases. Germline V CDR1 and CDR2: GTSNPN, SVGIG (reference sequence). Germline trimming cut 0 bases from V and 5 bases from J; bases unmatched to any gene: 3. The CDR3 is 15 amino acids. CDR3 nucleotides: TGTGCCTGGAGTGTGACTAGCGGGAGTTTAGATACGCAGTATTTT. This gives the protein CAWSVTSGSLDTQYF. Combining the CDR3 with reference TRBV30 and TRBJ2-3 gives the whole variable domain SQTIHQWPATLVQPVGSPLSLECTVEGTSNPNLYWYRQAAGRGLQLLFYSVGIGQISSEVPQNLSASRPQDRQFILSSKKLLLSDSGFYLCAWSVTSGSLDTQYFGPGTRLTVL.

CDR3 amino acids: CASSSGLDQPQHF. The CDR3 DNA follows: TGTGCCAGCAGCTCTGGTTTGGATCAGCCCCAGCATTTT. This chain joins TRBV5-4 and TRBJ1-5; D is undetermined. Germline CDR1 reads SGHNT; CDR2 reads YYREEE (reference sequence). With 3 bases removed from V and 5 bases from J, the gap between germline ends came to 9 bases. This CDR3 region has 13 residues.

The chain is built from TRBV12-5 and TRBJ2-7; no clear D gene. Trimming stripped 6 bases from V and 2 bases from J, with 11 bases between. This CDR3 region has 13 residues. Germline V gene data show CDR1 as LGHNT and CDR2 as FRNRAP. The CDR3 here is CASGQGLTYEQYF. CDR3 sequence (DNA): TGTGCTAGTGGCCAAGGGCTCACCTACGAGCAGTACTTC. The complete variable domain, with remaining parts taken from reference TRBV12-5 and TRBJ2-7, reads DARVTQTPRHKVTEMGQEVTMRCQPILGHNTVFWYRQTMMQGLELLAYFRNRAPLDDSGMPKDRFSAEMPDATLATLKIQPSEPRDSAVYFCASGQGLTYEQYFGPGTRLTVT.

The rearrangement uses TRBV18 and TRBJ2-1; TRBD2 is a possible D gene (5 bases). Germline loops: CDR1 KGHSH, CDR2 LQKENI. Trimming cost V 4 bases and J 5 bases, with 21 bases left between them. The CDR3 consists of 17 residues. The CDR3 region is CASSQNEMGVPDNEQFF. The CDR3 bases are TGTGCCAGCTCACAAAACGAAATGGGAGTTCCGGACAATGAGCAGTTCTTC.

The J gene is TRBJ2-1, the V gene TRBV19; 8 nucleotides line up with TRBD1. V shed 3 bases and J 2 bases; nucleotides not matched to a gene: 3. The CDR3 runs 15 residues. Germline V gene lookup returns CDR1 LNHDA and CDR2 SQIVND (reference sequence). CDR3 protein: CASSMTGVPYNEQFF. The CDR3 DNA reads TGTGCCAGTAGTATGACAGGGGTCCCCTACAATGAGCAGTTCTTC.

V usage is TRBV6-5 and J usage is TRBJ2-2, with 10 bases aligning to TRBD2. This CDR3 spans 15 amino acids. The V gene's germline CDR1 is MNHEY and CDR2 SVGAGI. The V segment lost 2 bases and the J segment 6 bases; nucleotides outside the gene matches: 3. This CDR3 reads CASSYLAGAPGELFF. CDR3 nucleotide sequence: TGTGCCAGCAGTTACCTAGCGGGGGCCCCCGGGGAGCTGTTTTTT.

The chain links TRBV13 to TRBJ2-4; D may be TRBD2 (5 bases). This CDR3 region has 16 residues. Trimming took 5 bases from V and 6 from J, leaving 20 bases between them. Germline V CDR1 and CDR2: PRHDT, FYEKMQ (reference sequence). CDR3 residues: CASSPATRTGSNIQYF. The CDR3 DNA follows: TGTGCCAGCAGCCCTGCTACCAGGACTGGGTCAAACATTCAGTACTTC. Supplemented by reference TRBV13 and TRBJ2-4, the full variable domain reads AAGVIQSPRHLIKEKRETATLKCYPIPRHDTVYWYQQGPGQDPQFLISFYEKMQSDKGSIPDRFSAQQFSDYHSELNMSSLELGDSALYFCASSPATRTGSNIQYFGAGTRLSVL.

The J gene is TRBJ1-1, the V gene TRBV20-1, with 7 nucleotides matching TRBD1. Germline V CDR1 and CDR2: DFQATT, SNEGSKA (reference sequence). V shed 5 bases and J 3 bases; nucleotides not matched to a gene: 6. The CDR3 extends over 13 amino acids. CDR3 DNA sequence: TGCAGTGCTGCGGGACAGACGGACACTGAAGCTTTCTTT. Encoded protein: CSAAGQTDTEAFF.

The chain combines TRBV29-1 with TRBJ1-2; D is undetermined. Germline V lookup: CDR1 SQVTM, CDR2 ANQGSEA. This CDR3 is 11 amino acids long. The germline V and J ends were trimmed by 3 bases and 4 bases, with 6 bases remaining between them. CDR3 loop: CSVEGSYGYTF. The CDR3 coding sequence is TGCAGCGTTGAGGGCTCCTATGGCTACACCTTC.

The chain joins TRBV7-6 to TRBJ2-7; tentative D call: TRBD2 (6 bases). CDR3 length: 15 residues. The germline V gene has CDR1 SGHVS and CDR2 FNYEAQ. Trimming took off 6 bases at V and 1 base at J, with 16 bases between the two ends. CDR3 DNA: TGTGCCAGCAGTTCCATGGAGGGTGGGTCCTACGAGCAGTACTTC. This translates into CASSSMEGGSYEQYF.

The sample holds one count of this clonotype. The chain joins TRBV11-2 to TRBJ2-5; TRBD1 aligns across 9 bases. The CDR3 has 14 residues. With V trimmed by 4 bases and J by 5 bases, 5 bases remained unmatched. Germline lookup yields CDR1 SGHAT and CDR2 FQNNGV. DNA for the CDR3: TGTGCCAGCAGCTCGGGACAGGGCTGGGAGACCCAGTACTTC. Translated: CASSSGQGWETQYF.

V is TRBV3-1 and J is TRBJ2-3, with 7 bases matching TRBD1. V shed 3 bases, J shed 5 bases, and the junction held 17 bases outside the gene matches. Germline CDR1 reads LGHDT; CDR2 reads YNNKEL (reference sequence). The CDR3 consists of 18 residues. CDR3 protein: CASSHNPGTASFGDTQYF. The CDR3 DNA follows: TGTGCCAGCAGCCATAACCCAGGGACAGCCTCGTTCGGAGATACGCAGTATTTT.

For the CDR3, the DNA is TGTGCCAGCAGTGAAGGGCCGGGGGAGACCCAGTACTTC. Protein sequence: CASSEGPGETQYF. The chain combines TRBV6-1 with TRBJ2-5, with TRBD2 as a possible D gene (5 bases). Germline CDR1 MNHNS, CDR2 SASEGT. The CDR3 extends over 13 amino acids. Trimming removed 1 base from V and 5 bases from J, with 8 bases in between.

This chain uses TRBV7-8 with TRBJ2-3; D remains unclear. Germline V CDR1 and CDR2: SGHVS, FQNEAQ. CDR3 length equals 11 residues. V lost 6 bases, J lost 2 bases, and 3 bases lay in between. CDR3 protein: CASSHTDTQYF. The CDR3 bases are TGTGCCAGCAGTCACACAGATACGCAGTATTTT.